Given below is one T cell receptor (beta chain) in context. CDR3 length: 14 amino acids. After removal of 3 bases from V and 3 bases from J, the junction contained 3 bases not matched to a gene. The germline gives CDR1 SGHAT, CDR2 FQNNGV. This record comes from a study of blood T cell repertoires in COVID-19. The wider study: The United States, Italy and Spain supplied acute and convalescent COVID-19 samples. Sources were T cells, B-cell-depleted T cells, or PBMCs; the material itself was cDNA or gDNA.

Per the study methods: Amplification from reference gene primers served as the basis for estimated nucleated cell counts. TCRdb keeps only in-frame clones here, not all; method: immunoSEQ multiplex PCR. From that table come the V and J calls and clone size; the DNA was used to work out D and trimming. In the table there are tens of thousands of clones, about 90% of which are singletons. The clonotype was recovered from a woman in her 70s with active COVID-19. V gene TRBV11-2 combines with J gene TRBJ2-7; 9 nucleotides agree with TRBD1. Sequencing was done on a sample of peripheral blood. CDR3 nucleotide sequence: TGTGCCAGCAGCTTGGGACAGGGATTCTACGAGCAGTACTTC. Its protein product is CASSLGQGFYEQYF.